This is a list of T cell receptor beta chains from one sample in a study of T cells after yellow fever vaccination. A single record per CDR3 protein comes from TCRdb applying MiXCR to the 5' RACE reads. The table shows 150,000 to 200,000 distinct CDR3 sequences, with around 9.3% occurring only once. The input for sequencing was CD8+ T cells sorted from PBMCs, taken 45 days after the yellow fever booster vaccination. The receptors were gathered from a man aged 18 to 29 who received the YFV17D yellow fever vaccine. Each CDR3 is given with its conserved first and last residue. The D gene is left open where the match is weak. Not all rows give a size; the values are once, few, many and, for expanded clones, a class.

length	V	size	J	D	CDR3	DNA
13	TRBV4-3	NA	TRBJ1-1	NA	CASSQEFRVTAFF	TGCGCCAGCAGCCAAGAGTTCAGAGTAACAGCTTTCTTT
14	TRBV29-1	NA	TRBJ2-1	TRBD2	CSVERLGGDNEQFF	TGCAGCGTTGAACGCCTTGGGGGGGATAATGAGCAGTTCTTC
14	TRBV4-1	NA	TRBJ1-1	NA	CASSQQGLGTEAFF	TGCGCCAGCAGCCAGCAGGGGTTGGGCACTGAAGCTTTCTTT
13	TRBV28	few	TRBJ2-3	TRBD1	CASRRTGTDTQYF	TGTGCCAGCAGGAGGACAGGGACAGATACGCAGTATTTT
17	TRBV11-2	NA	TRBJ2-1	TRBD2	CASSLAASGASYNEQFF	TGTGCCAGCAGCTTAGCCGCTAGCGGGGCCTCCTACAATGAGCAGTTCTTC
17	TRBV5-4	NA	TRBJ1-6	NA	CASSSGLLRDYNSPLHF	TGTGCCAGCAGCTCGGGGTTGTTGAGGGACTATAATTCACCCCTCCACTTT
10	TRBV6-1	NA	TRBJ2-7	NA	CASKHYEQYF	TGTGCCAGCAAACATTACGAGCAGTACTTC
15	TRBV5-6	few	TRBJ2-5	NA	CASSLRRGMGETQYF	TGTGCCAGCAGCTTGAGGAGGGGTATGGGAGAGACCCAGTACTTC
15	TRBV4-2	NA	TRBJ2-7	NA	CASSQEAAGSYEQYF	TGTGCCAGCAGCCAAGAGGCTGCGGGGTCCTACGAGCAGTACTTC
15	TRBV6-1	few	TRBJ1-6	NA	CASIKSSSYNSPLHF	TGTGCCAGCATCAAATCCAGCTCCTATAATTCACCCCTCCACTTT
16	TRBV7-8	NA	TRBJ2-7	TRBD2	CASSLAVAGGLYEQYF	TGTGCCAGCAGCTTAGCCGTGGCGGGGGGGCTCTACGAGCAGTACTTC
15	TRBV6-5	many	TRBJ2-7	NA	CASSGSGTAGYEQYF	TGTGCCAGCAGTGGCTCCGGGACCGCGGGCTACGAGCAGTACTTC
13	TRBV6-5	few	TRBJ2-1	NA	CASSTRDPNEQFF	TGTGCCAGCAGTACCCGGGACCCCAATGAGCAGTTCTTC
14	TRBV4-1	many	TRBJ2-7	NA	CASSLSRGPNEQYF	TGCGCCAGCAGCCTCTCTCGGGGACCTAACGAGCAGTACTTC
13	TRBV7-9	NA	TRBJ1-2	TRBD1	CASRTGEIYGYTF	TGTGCCAGCAGGACAGGGGAAATCTATGGCTACACCTTC
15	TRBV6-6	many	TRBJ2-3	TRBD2	CASSRGAGGTDTQYF	TGTGCCAGCAGCCGTGGGGCGGGGGGCACAGATACGCAGTATTTT
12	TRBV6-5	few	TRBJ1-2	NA	CASSWAGYGYTF	TGTGCCAGCAGTTGGGCGGGGTATGGCTACACCTTC
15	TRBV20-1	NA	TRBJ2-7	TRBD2	CSARNYSGDSYEQYF	TGCAGTGCTAGAAACTATAGCGGGGACTCCTACGAGCAGTACTTC
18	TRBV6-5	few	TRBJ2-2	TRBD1	CASSYEGRGTGDPGELFF	TGTGCCAGCAGTTACGAGGGTCGAGGGACAGGGGATCCCGGGGAGCTGTTTTTT
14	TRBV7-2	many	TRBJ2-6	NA	CASSFADGANVLTF	TGTGCCAGCAGCTTCGCCGATGGGGCCAACGTCCTGACTTTC
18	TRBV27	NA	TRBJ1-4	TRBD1	CASSRGTGLYIPNEKLFF	TGTGCCAGCAGCCGCGGGACAGGACTATATATCCCTAATGAAAAACTGTTTTTT
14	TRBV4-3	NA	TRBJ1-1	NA	CASSPYLGNTEAFF	TGCGCCAGCAGCCCGTATCTGGGGAACACTGAAGCTTTCTTT
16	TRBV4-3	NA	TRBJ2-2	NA	CASSQPGPRETGELFF	TGCGCCAGCAGCCAGCCCGGGCCCCGTGAGACCGGGGAGCTGTTTTTT
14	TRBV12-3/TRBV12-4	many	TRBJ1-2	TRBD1	CASSSGTGPYGYTF	TGTGCCAGCAGTTCCGGGACAGGGCCATATGGCTACACCTTC
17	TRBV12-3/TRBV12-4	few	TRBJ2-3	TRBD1	CASTQPRDRESTDTQYF	TGTGCCAGCACTCAACCTAGGGACAGGGAGAGCACAGATACGCAGTATTTT